This is a list of T cell receptor beta chains from one sample in a study of T cells in localized non-small cell lung cancer. Only in-frame clones appear in the TCRdb table, and some are missing; sequencing was by immunoSEQ multiplex PCR. The table shows around 91,000 clones, with over 80% occurring only once. The sequencing here drew on peripheral blood, taken before any cancer treatment. The receptors come from a man aged 35 to 70 with stage I squamous cell lung carcinoma. The CDR3 runs from the conserved cysteine through the conserved F or W. D genes are given only for firm matches. Clone sizes are given selectively: once, few, many, or a class where the clone is expanded.

CDR3 DNA: TGCGCCAGCAGCCCCGTCCGTAGCAATCAGCCCCAGCATTTT; CDR3 protein: CASSPVRSNQPQHF; D gene: NA; J gene: TRBJ1-5; V gene: TRBV10-2; clone size: NA
CDR3 DNA: TGCAGTGCCCCACAGGGGGATGGCTACACCTTC; CDR3 protein: CSAPQGDGYTF; D gene: TRBD1; J gene: TRBJ1-2; V gene: TRBV20-1; clone size: NA
CDR3 DNA: TGCGCCAGCAGCCAAGATCGGAGGGGGGGCTCAGATACGCAGTATTTT; CDR3 protein: CASSQDRRGGSDTQYF; D gene: NA; J gene: TRBJ2-3; V gene: TRBV4-1; clone size: NA
CDR3 DNA: TGTGCCAGCAGCGCCAGGGGTTCGGGAAACACCATATATTTT; CDR3 protein: CASSARGSGNTIYF; D gene: NA; J gene: TRBJ1-3; V gene: TRBV7-9; clone size: NA
CDR3 DNA: TGTGCCAGCAGCTTAGCTGGATGGGGGACCGCCGGGGAGCTGTTTTTT; CDR3 protein: CASSLAGWGTAGELFF; D gene: NA; J gene: TRBJ2-2; V gene: TRBV7-7; clone size: NA
CDR3 DNA: TGTGCCAGCAGTTCCCCCGGGGTCAGCCCAGAGACCCAGTACTTC; CDR3 protein: CASSSPGVSPETQYF; D gene: NA; J gene: TRBJ2-5; V gene: TRBV27; clone size: NA
CDR3 DNA: TGTGCCAGCAGTCAACAGGGGTCGTGGGGGACTGAAGCTTTCTTT; CDR3 protein: CASSQQGSWGTEAFF; D gene: TRBD1; J gene: TRBJ1-1; V gene: TRBV6-5; clone size: NA
CDR3 DNA: TGTGCCAGCAGCGTAGCAGTGAACACTGAAGCTTTCTTT; CDR3 protein: CASSVAVNTEAFF; D gene: NA; J gene: TRBJ1-1; V gene: TRBV9; clone size: NA
CDR3 DNA: TGCGCCAGCAGTGGGGACAGGGGGAACTATGGCTACACCTTC; CDR3 protein: CASSGDRGNYGYTF; D gene: TRBD1; J gene: TRBJ1-2; V gene: TRBV10-2; clone size: once
CDR3 DNA: TGTGCCAGCAGCTACCGTCCCGGGACAGGGTCCGTATCACCCCTCCACTTT; CDR3 protein: CASSYRPGTGSVSPLHF; D gene: TRBD1; J gene: TRBJ1-6; V gene: TRBV7-2; clone size: NA
CDR3 DNA: TGTGCCAGCAGTGTCTCAGGGGAGACTGAAGCTTTCTTT; CDR3 protein: CASSVSGETEAFF; D gene: NA; J gene: TRBJ1-1; V gene: TRBV6-4; clone size: NA
CDR3 DNA: TGTGCCAGCAGTCTAGCCGCCGCGAACACCGGGGAGCTGTTTTTT; CDR3 protein: CASSLAAANTGELFF; D gene: NA; J gene: TRBJ2-2; V gene: TRBV2; clone size: NA
CDR3 DNA: TGTGCCAGCAGTGTAGCGGGGGGGTCCACAGATACGCAGTATTTT; CDR3 protein: CASSVAGGSTDTQYF; D gene: TRBD2; J gene: TRBJ2-3; V gene: TRBV2; clone size: NA
CDR3 DNA: TGTGCCAGCAGATACAGAATCACCGGGGAGCTGTTTTTT; CDR3 protein: CASRYRITGELFF; D gene: NA; J gene: TRBJ2-2; V gene: TRBV7-2; clone size: few
CDR3 DNA: TGTGCCAGTAGTATAGCCGCAGGTTTAGGCACTGAAGCTTTCTTT; CDR3 protein: CASSIAAGLGTEAFF; D gene: NA; J gene: TRBJ1-1; V gene: TRBV19; clone size: NA
CDR3 DNA: TGTGCCAGTAGTATCCCTCTCGGACGGATAAGCTCTGGAAACACCATATATTTT; CDR3 protein: CASSIPLGRISSGNTIYF; D gene: NA; J gene: TRBJ1-3; V gene: TRBV19; clone size: NA
CDR3 DNA: TGTGCCACCAGCAGGGGACTAGCAGAGACCCAGTACTTC; CDR3 protein: CATSRGLAETQYF; D gene: TRBD2; J gene: TRBJ2-5; V gene: TRBV15; clone size: once
CDR3 DNA: TGTGCCGCAGGGCCCTCCTATAATTCACCCCTCCACTTT; CDR3 protein: CAAGPSYNSPLHF; D gene: NA; J gene: TRBJ1-6; V gene: TRBV19; clone size: NA
CDR3 DNA: TGTGCCAGCAGTTCCGGGACTGGAGAGACCCAGTACTTC; CDR3 protein: CASSSGTGETQYF; D gene: NA; J gene: TRBJ2-5; V gene: TRBV28; clone size: once
CDR3 DNA: TGTGCCAGCAGTACCGAGGGAAATCGGGCCTACGAGCAGTACTTC; CDR3 protein: CASSTEGNRAYEQYF; D gene: NA; J gene: TRBJ2-7; V gene: TRBV6-1; clone size: NA
CDR3 DNA: TGTGCCAGCAGTATTAAGCAGGCGGGGAGGAGCGGGGAGCTGTTTTTT; CDR3 protein: CASSIKQAGRSGELFF; D gene: NA; J gene: TRBJ2-2; V gene: TRBV2; clone size: NA
CDR3 DNA: TGTGCCAGCAGCCCGGGGGGGATAGCGGGGACGCAGTTCTTC; CDR3 protein: CASSPGGIAGTQFF; D gene: TRBD2; J gene: TRBJ2-1; V gene: TRBV7-7; clone size: NA
CDR3 DNA: TGCGCCAGCACAATCGGATTTTTTAATTCACCCCTCCACTTT; CDR3 protein: CASTIGFFNSPLHF; D gene: NA; J gene: TRBJ1-6; V gene: TRBV5-1; clone size: NA
CDR3 DNA: TGTGCCAGTAGTATAGTGGCAGCAGCTAACTATGGCTACACCTTC; CDR3 protein: CASSIVAAANYGYTF; D gene: NA; J gene: TRBJ1-2; V gene: TRBV19; clone size: NA
CDR3 DNA: TGTGCCAGCAGCTTAGGCTTCACAGATACGCAGTATTTT; CDR3 protein: CASSLGFTDTQYF; D gene: NA; J gene: TRBJ2-3; V gene: TRBV7-3; clone size: few
CDR3 DNA: TGTGCCAGCAGGTCCGGGGCCATGAACACTGAAGCTTTCTTT; CDR3 protein: CASRSGAMNTEAFF; D gene: NA; J gene: TRBJ1-1; V gene: TRBV6-5; clone size: few
CDR3 DNA: TGTGCCAGTAGTATAACAAGGGGAGATCAGCCCCAGCATTTT; CDR3 protein: CASSITRGDQPQHF; D gene: NA; J gene: TRBJ1-5; V gene: TRBV19; clone size: NA
CDR3 DNA: TGTGCCAGCAGCTTAGGGTTCCAAGAGACCCAGTACTTC; CDR3 protein: CASSLGFQETQYF; D gene: NA; J gene: TRBJ2-5; V gene: TRBV7-6; clone size: once
CDR3 DNA: TGTGCCAGCAGCCGTTTAACAGGTTTTAACTATGGCTACACCTTC; CDR3 protein: CASSRLTGFNYGYTF; D gene: NA; J gene: TRBJ1-2; V gene: TRBV7-9; clone size: NA
CDR3 DNA: TGTGCCAGCAGCTTCGGACAAACAGGGGTGACCCAGTACTTC; CDR3 protein: CASSFGQTGVTQYF; D gene: TRBD1; J gene: TRBJ2-5; V gene: TRBV14; clone size: NA
CDR3 DNA: TGTGCCAGCAGAAAAGACAGCTTCCTTATGGATACGCAGTATTTT; CDR3 protein: CASRKDSFLMDTQYF; D gene: NA; J gene: TRBJ2-3; V gene: TRBV2; clone size: NA
CDR3 DNA: TGTGCCAGCAGTTTCACATCTGGAAACACCATATATTTT; CDR3 protein: CASSFTSGNTIYF; D gene: NA; J gene: TRBJ1-3; V gene: TRBV27; clone size: NA
CDR3 DNA: TGTGCCAGCAGTTTTTTCAGGGGGCAAAACTTAACCCGTATGGTCAATCAGCCCCAGCATTTT; CDR3 protein: CASSFFRGQNLTRMVNQPQHF; D gene: TRBD1; J gene: TRBJ1-5; V gene: TRBV27; clone size: NA
CDR3 DNA: TGCGCCAGCAGTCGGGCAGGGCGGGTGCAGCCCCAGCATTTT; CDR3 protein: CASSRAGRVQPQHF; D gene: NA; J gene: TRBJ1-5; V gene: TRBV23-1; clone size: NA
CDR3 DNA: TGCGCCAGCAGCTTGGTCGCAGGGGGACGCTATGGCTACACCTTC; CDR3 protein: CASSLVAGGRYGYTF; D gene: TRBD1; J gene: TRBJ1-2; V gene: TRBV5-1; clone size: NA
CDR3 DNA: TGTGCCAGCAGCGGGCGGGACACTGAAGCTTTCTTT; CDR3 protein: CASSGRDTEAFF; D gene: NA; J gene: TRBJ1-1; V gene: TRBV7-6; clone size: NA
CDR3 DNA: TGTGCCAGTAGTATCAGCAGAAACACTGAAGCTTTCTTT; CDR3 protein: CASSISRNTEAFF; D gene: NA; J gene: TRBJ1-1; V gene: TRBV19; clone size: NA
CDR3 DNA: TGCAGCGTTGAAAGATCGGCACAAGAGACCCAGTACTTC; CDR3 protein: CSVERSAQETQYF; D gene: NA; J gene: TRBJ2-5; V gene: TRBV29-1; clone size: NA
CDR3 DNA: TGTGCCAGCAGCTTAGGGAGGGGGAGTAATGAAAAACTGTTTTTT; CDR3 protein: CASSLGRGSNEKLFF; D gene: NA; J gene: TRBJ1-4; V gene: TRBV7-2; clone size: once
CDR3 DNA: TGCGCCAGCAGCTCGGGACAGGGACGGACAGATACGCAGTATTTT; CDR3 protein: CASSSGQGRTDTQYF; D gene: TRBD1; J gene: TRBJ2-3; V gene: TRBV4-3; clone size: few